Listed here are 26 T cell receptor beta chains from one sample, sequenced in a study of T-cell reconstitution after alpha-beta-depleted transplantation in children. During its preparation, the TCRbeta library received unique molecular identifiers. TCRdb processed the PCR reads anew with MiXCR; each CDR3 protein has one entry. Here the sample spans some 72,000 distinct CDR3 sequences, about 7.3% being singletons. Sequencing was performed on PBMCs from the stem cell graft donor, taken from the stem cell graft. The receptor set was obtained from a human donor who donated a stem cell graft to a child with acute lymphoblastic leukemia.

This chain's CDR3 is CASRSDVGGYNEQFF. The CDR3 nucleotides read TGTGCCAGCAGATCGGACGTGGGGGGATACAATGAGCAGTTCTTC. This sequence joins TRBV7-2 and TRBJ2-1; TRBD2 is a possible D gene (6 bases). The germline CDR1 and CDR2 sequences are SGHTA and FQGNSA. Trimming pared 6 bases from V and 4 bases from J, leaving 16 bases between. The length of the CDR3 is 15 residues.

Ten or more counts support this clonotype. The CDR3 here is CATSRDSGGNTDTQYF. The CDR3 bases are TGTGCCACCAGCAGAGATTCAGGTGGGAACACAGATACGCAGTATTTT. The chain is built from TRBV15 and TRBJ2-3; D remains ambiguous. Between the trimmed V and J ends, which lost 0 bases and 2 bases, there was a span of 12 bases. Germline V gives CDR1 LNHNV, CDR2 YYDKDF (reference sequence). This CDR3 is 16 amino acids long.

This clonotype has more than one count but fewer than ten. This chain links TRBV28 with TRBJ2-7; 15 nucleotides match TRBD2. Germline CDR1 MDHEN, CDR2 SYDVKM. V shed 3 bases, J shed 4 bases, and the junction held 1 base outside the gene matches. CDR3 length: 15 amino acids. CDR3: CASSLGLAGGYEQYF. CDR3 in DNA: TGTGCCAGCAGTTTGGGACTAGCGGGAGGTTACGAGCAGTACTTC. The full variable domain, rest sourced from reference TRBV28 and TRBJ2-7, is DVKVTQSSRYLVKRTGEKVFLECVQDMDHENMFWYRQDPGLGLRLIYFSYDVKMKEKGDIPEGYSVSREKKERFSLILESASTNQTSMYLCASSLGLAGGYEQYFGPGTRLTVT.

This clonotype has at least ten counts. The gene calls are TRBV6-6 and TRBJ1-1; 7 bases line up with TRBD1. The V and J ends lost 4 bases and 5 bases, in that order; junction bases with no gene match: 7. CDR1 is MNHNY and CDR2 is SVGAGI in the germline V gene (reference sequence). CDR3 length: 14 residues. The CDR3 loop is CASSSPTGRTEAFF. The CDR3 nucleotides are TGTGCCAGCAGTTCACCGACAGGGAGGACTGAAGCTTTCTTT.

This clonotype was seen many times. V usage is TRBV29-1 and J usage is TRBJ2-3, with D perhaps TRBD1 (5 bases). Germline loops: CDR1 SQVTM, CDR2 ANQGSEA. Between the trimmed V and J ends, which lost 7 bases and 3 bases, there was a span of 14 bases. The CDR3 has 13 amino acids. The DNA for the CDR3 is TGCAGCGCTGACGGACAAGGGACAGATACGCAGTATTTT. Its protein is CSADGQGTDTQYF.

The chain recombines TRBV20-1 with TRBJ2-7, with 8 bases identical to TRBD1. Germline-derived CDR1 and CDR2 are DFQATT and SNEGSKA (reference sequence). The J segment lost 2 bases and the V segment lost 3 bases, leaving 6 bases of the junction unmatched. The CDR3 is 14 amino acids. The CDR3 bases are TGCAGTGCTAGCGACAGGGGAACCACCTACGAGCAGTACTTC. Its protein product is CSASDRGTTYEQYF.

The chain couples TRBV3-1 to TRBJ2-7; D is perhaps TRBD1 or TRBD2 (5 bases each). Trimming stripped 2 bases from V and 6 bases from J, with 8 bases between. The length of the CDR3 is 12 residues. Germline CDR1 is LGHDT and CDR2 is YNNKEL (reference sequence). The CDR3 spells CASSQLGTEQYF. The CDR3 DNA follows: TGTGCCAGCAGCCAACTAGGGACCGAGCAGTACTTC.

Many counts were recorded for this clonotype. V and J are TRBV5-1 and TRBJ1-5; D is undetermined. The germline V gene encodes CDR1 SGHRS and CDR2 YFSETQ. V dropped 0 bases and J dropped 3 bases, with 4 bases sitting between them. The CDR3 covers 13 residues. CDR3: CASSLELNQPQHF. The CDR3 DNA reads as TGCGCCAGCAGCTTGGAACTCAATCAGCCCCAGCATTTT. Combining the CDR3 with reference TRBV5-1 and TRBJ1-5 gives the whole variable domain KAGVTQTPRYLIKTRGQQVTLSCSPISGHRSVSWYQQTPGQGLQFLFEYFSETQRNKGNFPGRFSGRQFSNSRSEMNVSTLELGDSALYLCASSLELNQPQHFGDGTRLSIL.

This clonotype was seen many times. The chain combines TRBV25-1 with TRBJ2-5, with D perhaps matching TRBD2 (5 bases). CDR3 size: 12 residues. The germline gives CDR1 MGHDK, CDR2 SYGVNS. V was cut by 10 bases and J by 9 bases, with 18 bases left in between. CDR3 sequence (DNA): TGTGCCACCGGACCGCCCCGGGGTGCCCAGTACTTC. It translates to CATGPPRGAQYF.

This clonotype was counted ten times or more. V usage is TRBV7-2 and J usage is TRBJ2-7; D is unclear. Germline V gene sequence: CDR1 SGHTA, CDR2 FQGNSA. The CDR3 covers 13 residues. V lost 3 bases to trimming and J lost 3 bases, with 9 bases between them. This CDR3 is CASSLQASYEQYF. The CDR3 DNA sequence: TGTGCCAGCAGCTTGCAGGCAAGCTACGAGCAGTACTTC.

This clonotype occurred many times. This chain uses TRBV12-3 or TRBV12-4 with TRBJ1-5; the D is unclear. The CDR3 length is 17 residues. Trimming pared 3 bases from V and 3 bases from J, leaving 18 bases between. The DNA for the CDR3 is TGTGCCAGCAGTTTTTTCCCCATTGGGGTGAACAATCAGCCCCAGCATTTT. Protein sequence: CASSFFPIGVNNQPQHF.

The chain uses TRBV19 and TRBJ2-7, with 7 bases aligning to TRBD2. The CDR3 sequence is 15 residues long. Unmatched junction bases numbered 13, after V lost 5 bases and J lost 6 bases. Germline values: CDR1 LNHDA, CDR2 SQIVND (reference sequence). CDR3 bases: TGTGCCAGTAGTCTTCGAGCGGCGGGAGACCTCGAGCAGTACTTC. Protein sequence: CASSLRAAGDLEQYF.

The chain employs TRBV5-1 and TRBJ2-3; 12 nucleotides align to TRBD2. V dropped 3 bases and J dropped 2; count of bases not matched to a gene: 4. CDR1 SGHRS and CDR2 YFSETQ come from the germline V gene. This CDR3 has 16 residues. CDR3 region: CASSSGLAGPTDTQYF. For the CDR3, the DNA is TGCGCCAGCAGCTCCGGACTAGCGGGGCCCACAGATACGCAGTATTTT.

The DNA for the CDR3 is TGTGCCACCAGTGATCCTGGACTAGCGGGAGGACGTACAGATACGCAGTATTTT. Residues: CATSDPGLAGGRTDTQYF. The chain is built from TRBV24-1 and TRBJ2-3, with 14 bases matching TRBD2. CDR1 KGHDR and CDR2 SFDVKD come from the germline V gene. The CDR3 totals 18 residues. J was trimmed by 3 bases and V by 3 bases; bases with no gene match: 7.

For the CDR3, the DNA is TGTGCCAGCAGCGGTGACCTTACCCCCACAGATACGCAGTATTTT. Translated, it gives CASSGDLTPTDTQYF. The genes are TRBV5-4 and TRBJ2-3; D not certain. V lost 4 bases, J lost 2 bases, and 14 bases lay in between. Germline assignment: CDR1 SGHNT and CDR2 YYREEE (reference sequence). CDR3 length: 15 residues. The variable domain in full, with the rest retrieved from reference TRBV5-4 and TRBJ2-3, is ETGVTQSPTHLIKTRGQQVTLRCSSQSGHNTVSWYQQALGQGPQFIFQYYREEENGRGNFPPRFSGLQFPNYSSELNVNALELDDSALYLCASSGDLTPTDTQYFGPGTRLTVL.

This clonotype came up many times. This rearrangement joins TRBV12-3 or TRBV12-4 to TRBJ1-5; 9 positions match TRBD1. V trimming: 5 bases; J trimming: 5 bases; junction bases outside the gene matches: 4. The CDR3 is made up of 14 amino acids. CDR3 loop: CASSPTGGYQPQHF. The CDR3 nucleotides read TGTGCCAGCAGTCCGACAGGGGGGTATCAGCCCCAGCATTTT.

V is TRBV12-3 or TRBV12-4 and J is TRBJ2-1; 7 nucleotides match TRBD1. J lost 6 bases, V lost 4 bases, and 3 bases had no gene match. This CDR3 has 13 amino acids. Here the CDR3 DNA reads TGTGCCAGCAGTTCGGGACAGAGCAATGAGCAGTTCTTC. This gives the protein CASSSGQSNEQFF.

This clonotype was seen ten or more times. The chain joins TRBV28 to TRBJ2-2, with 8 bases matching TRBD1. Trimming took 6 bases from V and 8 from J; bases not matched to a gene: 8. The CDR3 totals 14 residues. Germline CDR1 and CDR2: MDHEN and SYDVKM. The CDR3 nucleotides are TGTGCCAGCAGCACGGGACAGGCCACTGGGGAGCTGTTTTTT. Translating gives CASSTGQATGELFF.

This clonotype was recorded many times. CDR3 coding DNA: TGCAGCGTTGGTGGGGGCGCGAACACCGGGGAGCTGTTTTTT. Amino acids: CSVGGGANTGELFF. The chain carries TRBV29-1 and TRBJ2-2; a possible D gene is TRBD1 (6 bases). Trimming took 4 bases from V and 0 from J, leaving 9 bases between them. CDR1 and CDR2 (germline): SQVTM, ANQGSEA. This CDR3 has 14 amino acids.

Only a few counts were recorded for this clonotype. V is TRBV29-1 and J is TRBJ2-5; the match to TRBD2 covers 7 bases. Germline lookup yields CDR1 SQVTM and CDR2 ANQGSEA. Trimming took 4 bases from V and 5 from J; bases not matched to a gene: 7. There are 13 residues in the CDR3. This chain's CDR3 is CSVGVSGRETQYF. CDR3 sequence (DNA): TGCAGCGTTGGGGTTAGCGGGCGGGAGACCCAGTACTTC.

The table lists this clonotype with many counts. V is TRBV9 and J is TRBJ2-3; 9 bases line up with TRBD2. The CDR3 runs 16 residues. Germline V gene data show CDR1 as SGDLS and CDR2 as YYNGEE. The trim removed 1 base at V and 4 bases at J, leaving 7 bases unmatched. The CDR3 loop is CASSVWLAGPPDTQYF. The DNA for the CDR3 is TGTGCCAGCAGCGTATGGCTAGCGGGACCCCCAGATACGCAGTATTTT.

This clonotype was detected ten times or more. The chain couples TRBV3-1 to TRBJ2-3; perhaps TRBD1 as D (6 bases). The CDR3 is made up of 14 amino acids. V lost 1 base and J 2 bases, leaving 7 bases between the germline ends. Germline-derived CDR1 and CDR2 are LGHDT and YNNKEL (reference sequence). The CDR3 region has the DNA TGTGCCAGCAGCCAAGGGGGGCCCACAGATACGCAGTATTTT. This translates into CASSQGGPTDTQYF.

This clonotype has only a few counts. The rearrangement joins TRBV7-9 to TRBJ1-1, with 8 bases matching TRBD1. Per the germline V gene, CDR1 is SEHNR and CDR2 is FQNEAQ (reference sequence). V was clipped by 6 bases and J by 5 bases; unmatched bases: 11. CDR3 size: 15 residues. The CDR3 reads CASRTPGGAGTEAFF. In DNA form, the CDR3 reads TGTGCCAGCAGGACTCCAGGGGGCGCAGGGACTGAAGCTTTCTTT.

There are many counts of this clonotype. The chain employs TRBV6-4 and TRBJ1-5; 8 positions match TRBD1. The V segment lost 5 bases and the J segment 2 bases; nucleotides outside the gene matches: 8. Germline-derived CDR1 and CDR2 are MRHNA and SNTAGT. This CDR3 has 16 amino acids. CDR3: CASSPTGGRGNQPQHF. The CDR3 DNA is TGTGCCAGCAGTCCCACAGGGGGAAGAGGCAATCAGCCCCAGCATTTT.

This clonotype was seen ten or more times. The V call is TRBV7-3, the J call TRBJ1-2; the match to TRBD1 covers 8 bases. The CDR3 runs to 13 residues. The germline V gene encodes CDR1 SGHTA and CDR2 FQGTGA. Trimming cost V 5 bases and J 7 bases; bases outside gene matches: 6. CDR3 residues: CASSLRQGTGYTF. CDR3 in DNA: TGTGCCAGCAGCCTCCGACAGGGGACTGGCTACACCTTC.

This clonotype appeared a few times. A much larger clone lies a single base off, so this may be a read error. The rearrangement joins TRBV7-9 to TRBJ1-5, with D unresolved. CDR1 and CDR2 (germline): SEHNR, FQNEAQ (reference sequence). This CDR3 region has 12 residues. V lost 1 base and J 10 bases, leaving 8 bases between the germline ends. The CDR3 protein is CASSLVSLPQHF. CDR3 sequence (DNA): TGTGCCAGCAGCTTAGTAAGCCTTCCCCAGCATTTT.